Below, one T cell receptor beta chain is given with its context. Method: immunoSEQ multiplex PCR; TCRdb's copy keeps in-frame clones and lacks some. The sample has about 330,000 clones, about 85% seen once; the top ten hold around 5.9%. This CDR3 is built from 12 residues. Trimming took off 7 bases at V and 8 bases at J, with 11 bases between the two ends. The data stem from a study of blood T cell repertoires in COVID-19. Turning to the study itself: Sites across the United States, Italy and Spain contributed samples from acute and convalescent COVID-19.

This clonotype was obtained from a woman aged 25 to 39 who had recovered from COVID-19. The sample comprised PBMCs or T cells enriched from blood (not recorded which). The chain is built from TRBV12-3 or TRBV12-4 and TRBJ1-4; D gene ambiguous. The CDR3 DNA sequence: TGTGCCAGCACAACGTCAGCGGAAAAACTGTTTTTT. As protein: CASTTSAEKLFF.